This TCR beta chain was found in a study of T-cell reconstitution after alpha-beta-depleted transplantation in children. This clonotype was observed many times. It was with unique molecular identifiers that the TCRbeta library was prepared. TCRdb reanalysed the PCR reads using MiXCR and keeps one entry per CDR3 protein. The table shows 490,000 or so distinct CDR3 sequences, with 10% occurring only once. The CDR3 is made up of 14 amino acids. Germline CDR1 SQVTM, CDR2 ANQGSEA. Germline trimming cut 5 bases from V and 0 bases from J; bases unmatched to any gene: 4. The chain joins TRBV29-1 to TRBJ1-2, with 9 positions matching TRBD1. The sequence was obtained from a child aged 2 to 15 with inherited bone marrow failure, due to receive a stem cell transplant. This material consisted of PBMCs, taken before TCRalphabeta/CD19-depleted stem cell transplant. CDR3 nucleotides: TGCAGCGTTCCGGGACAGGGCGCTAACTATGGCTACACCTTC. The encoded protein is CSVPGQGANYGYTF.